This note documents a single T cell receptor (beta chain) sequence. The data derive from a study of blood T cell repertoires in COVID-19. Overall study: PBMCs, B-cell-depleted T cells, or T cells were the source of the cDNA or gDNA that made up the material.

Per the study methods: Amplifying reference gene primers gave estimates of nucleated cell counts. Here immunoSEQ multiplex PCR was the method, and the copy in TCRdb shows in-frame clones only, minus some. D and trimming were read from the DNA, whereas the V and J calls and clone size are those reported in that table. This sample has roughly 400,000 clones, with just under 90% found just once. The germline V gene has CDR1 SGHVS and CDR2 FNYEAQ. This CDR3 is built from 12 residues. The V gene lost 5 bases and the J gene lost 10 bases, with 12 bases spanning the gap. This chain links TRBV7-6 with TRBJ2-1; maybe TRBD2 (5 bases). The source is a woman aged 45-60 years who had recovered from COVID-19. Sequenced: PBMCs or T cells enriched from blood (not recorded which). CDR3 loop: CASSQLEEEQFF. The CDR3 nucleotides are TGTGCCAGCAGCCAACTAGAGGAGGAGCAGTTCTTC.